This T cell receptor beta chain was sequenced during a study of post-analysis software for immune sequencing data. Across the whole study: Relapsing-remitting, secondary progressive and progressive-relapsing multiple sclerosis courses were included. Regarding the study as a whole: Compared with controls, patients had more of roughly five TRBV segments, including TRBV5-6, TRBV5-1 and TRBV20-1. Controls significantly exceeded multiple sclerosis patients in normalized Chao1 diversity. Under F measure analysis, samples from one preparation batch co-clustered strongly.

Remarks on this clonotype: Its antigen is currently unknown.

Germline trimming cut 6 bases from V and 7 bases from J; bases unmatched to any gene: 5. The CDR3 loop spans 13 amino acids. The TCR beta cDNA libraries contained unique molecular identifiers. Each sample of roughly 0.95 to 10 million input T cells yielded roughly 0.5 million cDNA molecules, so each molecule approximated one T cell. TCRdb analysed the PCR reads with MiXCR anew, one entry per CDR3 protein. The data show 600,000 to 700,000 distinct CDR3 sequences, approximately 59% seen once. This rearrangement joins TRBV12-3 or TRBV12-4 to TRBJ2-1; TRBD2 agrees at 8 bases. The source material was blood. The clonotype was recovered from a girl under 10 years old with multiple sclerosis. The CDR3 DNA reads as TGTGCCAGCAGGTTGGGACTAGAGAATGAGCAGTTCTTC. It encodes CASRLGLENEQFF.